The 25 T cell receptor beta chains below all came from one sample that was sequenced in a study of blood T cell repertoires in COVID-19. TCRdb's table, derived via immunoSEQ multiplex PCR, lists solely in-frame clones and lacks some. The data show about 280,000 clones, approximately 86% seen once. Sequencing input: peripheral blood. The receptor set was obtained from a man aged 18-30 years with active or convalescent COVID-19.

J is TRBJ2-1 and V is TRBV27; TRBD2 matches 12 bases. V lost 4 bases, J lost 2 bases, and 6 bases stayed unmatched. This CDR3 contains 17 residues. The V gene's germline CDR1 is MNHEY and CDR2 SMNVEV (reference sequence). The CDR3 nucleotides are TGTGCCAGCAGTTCAGCTAGCGGGGGGGTCCCCTACAATGAGCAGTTCTTC. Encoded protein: CASSSASGGVPYNEQFF.

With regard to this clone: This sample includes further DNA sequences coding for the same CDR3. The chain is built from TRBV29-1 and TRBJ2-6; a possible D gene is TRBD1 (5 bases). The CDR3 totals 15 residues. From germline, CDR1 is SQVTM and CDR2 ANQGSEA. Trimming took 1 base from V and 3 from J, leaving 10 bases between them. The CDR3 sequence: CSVEGQGSGANVLTF. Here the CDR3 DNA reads TGCAGCGTTGAAGGGCAGGGAAGTGGGGCCAACGTCCTGACTTTC. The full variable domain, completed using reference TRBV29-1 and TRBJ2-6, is SAVISQKPSRDICQRGTSLTIQCQVDSQVTMMFWYRQQPGQSLTLIATANQGSEATYESGFVIDKFPISRPNLTFSTLTVSNMSPEDSSIYLCSVEGQGSGANVLTFGAGSRLTVL.

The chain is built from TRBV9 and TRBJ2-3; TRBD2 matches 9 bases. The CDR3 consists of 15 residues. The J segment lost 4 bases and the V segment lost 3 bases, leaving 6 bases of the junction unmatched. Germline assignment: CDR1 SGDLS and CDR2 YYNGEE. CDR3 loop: CASSGKTSGPDTQYF. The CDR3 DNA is TGTGCCAGCAGCGGAAAGACTAGCGGTCCAGATACGCAGTATTTT.

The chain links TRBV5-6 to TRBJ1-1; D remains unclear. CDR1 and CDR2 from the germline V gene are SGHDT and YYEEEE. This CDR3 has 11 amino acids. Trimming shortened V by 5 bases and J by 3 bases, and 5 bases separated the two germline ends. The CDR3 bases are TGTGCCAGCAGGCTAGACACTGAAGCTTTCTTT. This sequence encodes CASRLDTEAFF. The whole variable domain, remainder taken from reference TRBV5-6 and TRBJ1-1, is DAGVTQSPTHLIKTRGQQVTLRCSPKSGHDTVSWYQQALGQGPQFIFQYYEEEERQRGNFPDRFSGHQFPNYSSELNVNALLLGDSALYLCASRLDTEAFFGQGTRLTVV.

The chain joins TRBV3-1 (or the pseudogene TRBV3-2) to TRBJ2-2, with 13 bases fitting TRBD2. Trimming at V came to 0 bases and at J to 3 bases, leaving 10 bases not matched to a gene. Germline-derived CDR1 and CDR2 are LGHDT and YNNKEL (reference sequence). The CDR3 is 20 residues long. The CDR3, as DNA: TGTGCCAGCAGCCAAGATGGTATTCGGACTAGCGGGGGTGACACCGGGGAGCTGTTTTTT. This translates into CASSQDGIRTSGGDTGELFF.

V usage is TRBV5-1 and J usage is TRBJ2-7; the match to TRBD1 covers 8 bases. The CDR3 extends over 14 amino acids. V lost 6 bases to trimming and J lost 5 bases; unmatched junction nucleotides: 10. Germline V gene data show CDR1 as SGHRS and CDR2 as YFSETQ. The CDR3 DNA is TGCGCCAGCACCTTTGGGACAGGCTCTAACGAGCAGTACTTC. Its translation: CASTFGTGSNEQYF.

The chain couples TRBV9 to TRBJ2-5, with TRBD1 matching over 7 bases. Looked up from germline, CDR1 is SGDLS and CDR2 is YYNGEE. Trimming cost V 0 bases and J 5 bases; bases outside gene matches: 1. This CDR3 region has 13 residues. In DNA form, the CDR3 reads TGTGCCAGCAGCGTAGAACAGGGGGAGACCCAGTACTTC. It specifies CASSVEQGETQYF.

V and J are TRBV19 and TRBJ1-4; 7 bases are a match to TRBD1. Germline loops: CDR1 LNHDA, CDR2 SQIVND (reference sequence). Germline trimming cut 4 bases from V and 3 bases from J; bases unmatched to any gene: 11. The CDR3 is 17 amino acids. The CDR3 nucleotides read TGTGCCAGTAGTACTACCTACAGGGGCCTCTCTAATGAAAAACTGTTTTTT. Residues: CASSTTYRGLSNEKLFF.

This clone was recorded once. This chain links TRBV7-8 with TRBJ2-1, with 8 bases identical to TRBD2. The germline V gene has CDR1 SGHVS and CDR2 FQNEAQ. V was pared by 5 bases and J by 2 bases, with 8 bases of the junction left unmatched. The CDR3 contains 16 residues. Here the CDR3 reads CASSQLGGEPYNEQFF. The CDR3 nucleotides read TGTGCCAGCAGCCAGCTCGGGGGGGAGCCCTACAATGAGCAGTTCTTC.

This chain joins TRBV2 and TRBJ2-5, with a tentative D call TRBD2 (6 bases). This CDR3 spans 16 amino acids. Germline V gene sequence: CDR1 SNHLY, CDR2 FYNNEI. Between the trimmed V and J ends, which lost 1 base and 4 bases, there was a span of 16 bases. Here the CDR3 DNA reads TGTGCCAGCAGTGAAGATCGGTCTAGCGCCGCAGAGACCCAGTACTTC. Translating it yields CASSEDRSSAAETQYF.

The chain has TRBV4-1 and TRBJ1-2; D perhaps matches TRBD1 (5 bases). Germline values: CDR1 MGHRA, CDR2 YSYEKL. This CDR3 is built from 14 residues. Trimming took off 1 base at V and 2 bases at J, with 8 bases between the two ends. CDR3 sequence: CASSQVGHNYGYTF. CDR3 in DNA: TGCGCCAGCAGCCAAGTCGGACACAACTATGGCTACACCTTC.

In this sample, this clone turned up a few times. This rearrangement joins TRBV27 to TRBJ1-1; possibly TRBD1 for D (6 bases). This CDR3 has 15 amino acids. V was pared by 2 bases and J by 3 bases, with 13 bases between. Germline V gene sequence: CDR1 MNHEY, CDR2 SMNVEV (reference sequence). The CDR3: CASSLGSRGYTEAFF. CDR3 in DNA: TGTGCCAGCAGTTTAGGGTCAAGGGGGTACACTGAAGCTTTCTTT.

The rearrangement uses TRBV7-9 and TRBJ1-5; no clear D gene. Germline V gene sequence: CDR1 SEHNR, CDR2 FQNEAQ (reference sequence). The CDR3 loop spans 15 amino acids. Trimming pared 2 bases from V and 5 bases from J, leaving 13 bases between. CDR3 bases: TGTGCCAGCAGCTTACCGGGGTCCTCGGATCAGCCCCAGCATTTT. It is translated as CASSLPGSSDQPQHF.

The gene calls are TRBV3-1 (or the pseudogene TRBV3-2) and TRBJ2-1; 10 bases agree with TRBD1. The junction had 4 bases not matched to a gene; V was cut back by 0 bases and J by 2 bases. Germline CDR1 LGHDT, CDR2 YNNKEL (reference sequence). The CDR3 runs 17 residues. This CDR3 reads CASSQDFGQGAYNEQFF. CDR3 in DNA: TGTGCCAGCAGCCAAGACTTCGGACAGGGGGCCTACAATGAGCAGTTCTTC.

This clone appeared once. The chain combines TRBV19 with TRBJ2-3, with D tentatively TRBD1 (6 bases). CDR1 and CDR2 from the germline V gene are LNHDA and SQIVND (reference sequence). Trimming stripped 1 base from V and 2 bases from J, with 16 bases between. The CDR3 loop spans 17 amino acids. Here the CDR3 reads CASSIAQGPPVTDTQYF. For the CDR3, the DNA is TGTGCCAGTAGTATAGCGCAGGGGCCCCCTGTCACAGATACGCAGTATTTT.

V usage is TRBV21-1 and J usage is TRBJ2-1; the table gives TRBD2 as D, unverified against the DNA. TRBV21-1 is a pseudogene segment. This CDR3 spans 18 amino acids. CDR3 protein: CASNPRASGGASASEQFF. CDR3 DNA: TGTGCCAGCAACCCGAGGGCTAGCGGGGGGGCCTCTGCTTCTGAGCAGTTCTTC.

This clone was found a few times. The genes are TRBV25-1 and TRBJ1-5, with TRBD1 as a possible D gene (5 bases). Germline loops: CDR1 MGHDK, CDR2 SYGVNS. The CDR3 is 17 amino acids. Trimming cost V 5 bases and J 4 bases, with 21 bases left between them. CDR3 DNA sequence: TGTGCCAGCAGTCCCTCTCGGGGGTGGCTCGAAAATCAGCCCCAGCATTTT. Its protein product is CASSPSRGWLENQPQHF.

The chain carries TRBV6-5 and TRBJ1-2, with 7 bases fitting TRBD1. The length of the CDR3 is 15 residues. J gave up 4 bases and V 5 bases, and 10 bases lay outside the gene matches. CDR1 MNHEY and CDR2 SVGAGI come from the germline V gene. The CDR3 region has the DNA TGTGCCAGCAGTAACCGGGACAGTTCTCGCTATGGCTACACCTTC. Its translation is CASSNRDSSRYGYTF.

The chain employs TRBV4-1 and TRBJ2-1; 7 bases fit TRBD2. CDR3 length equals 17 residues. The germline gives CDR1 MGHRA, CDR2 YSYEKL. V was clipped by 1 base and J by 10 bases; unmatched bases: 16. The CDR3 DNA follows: TGCGCCAGCAGCCAAGGAAGAGCCGGGGCCCGAGCGGGGGAGCAGTTCTTC. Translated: CASSQGRAGARAGEQFF.

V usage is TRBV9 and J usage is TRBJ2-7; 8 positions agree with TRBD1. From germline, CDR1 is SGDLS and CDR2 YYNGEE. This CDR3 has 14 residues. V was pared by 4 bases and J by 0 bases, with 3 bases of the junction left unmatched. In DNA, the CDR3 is TGTGCCAGCAGCTCAGGGGGCAGCTCCTACGAGCAGTACTTC. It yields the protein CASSSGGSSYEQYF.

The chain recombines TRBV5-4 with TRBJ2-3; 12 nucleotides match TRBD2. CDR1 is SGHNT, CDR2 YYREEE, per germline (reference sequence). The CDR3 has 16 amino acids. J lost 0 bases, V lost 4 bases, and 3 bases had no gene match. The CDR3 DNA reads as TGTGCCAGCAGCCCGCTAGCGGGGGGGAGCACAGATACGCAGTATTTT. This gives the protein CASSPLAGGSTDTQYF.

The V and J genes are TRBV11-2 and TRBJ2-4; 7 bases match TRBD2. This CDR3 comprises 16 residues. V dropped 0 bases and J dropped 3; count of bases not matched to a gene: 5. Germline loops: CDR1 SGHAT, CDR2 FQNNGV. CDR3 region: CASSLERAGSKNIQYF. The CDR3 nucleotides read TGTGCCAGCAGCTTAGAGAGAGCGGGAAGCAAAAACATTCAGTACTTC.

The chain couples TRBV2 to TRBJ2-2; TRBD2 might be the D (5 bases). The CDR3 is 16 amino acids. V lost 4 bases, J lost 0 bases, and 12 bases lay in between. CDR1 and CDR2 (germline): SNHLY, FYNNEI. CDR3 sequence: CASSVGPGSNTGELFF. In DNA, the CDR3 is TGTGCCAGCAGTGTAGGGCCGGGATCGAACACCGGGGAGCTGTTTTTT.

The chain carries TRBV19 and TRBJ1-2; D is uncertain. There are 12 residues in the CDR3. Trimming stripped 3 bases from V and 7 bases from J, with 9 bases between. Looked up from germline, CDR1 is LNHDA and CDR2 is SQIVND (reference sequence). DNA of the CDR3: TGTGCCAGTAGTATGAGGGTCGGTGGCTACACCTTC. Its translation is CASSMRVGGYTF. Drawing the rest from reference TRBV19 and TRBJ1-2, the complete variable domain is DGGITQSPKYLFRKEGQNVTLSCEQNLNHDAMYWYRQDPGQGLRLIYYSQIVNDFQKGDIAEGYSVSREKKESFPLTVTSAQKNPTAFYLCASSMRVGGYTFGSGTRLTVV.

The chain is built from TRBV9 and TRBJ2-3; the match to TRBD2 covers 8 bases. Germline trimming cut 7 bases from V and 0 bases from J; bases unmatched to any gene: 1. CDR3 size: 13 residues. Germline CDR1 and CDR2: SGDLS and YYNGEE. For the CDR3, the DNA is TGTGCCAGCCGGGAGGGTAGCACAGATACGCAGTATTTT. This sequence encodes CASREGSTDTQYF.